Below are 20 T cell receptor beta chains sequenced from a single sample in a study of OX40 agonist ivuxolimab in advanced cancers. Produced via immunoSEQ multiplex PCR; TCRdb's table is partial and in-frame only. Of tens of thousands of clones listed, over 85% are singletons. The sample was CD4+ or CD8+ T cells sorted from blood, taken in a trial of the OX40 agonist ivuxolimab. All receptors derive from an adult with an advanced solid tumor such as melanoma, head and neck, liver or kidney cancer.

The gene calls are TRBV19 and TRBJ2-7; a weak D match, TRBD1 (5 bases). This CDR3 is built from 13 residues. Germline V lookup: CDR1 LNHDA, CDR2 SQIVND (reference sequence). V was shortened by 8 bases and J by 4 bases, with 15 bases between the two germline ends. The CDR3 region has the DNA TGTGCCAGTGCCGGCCCCCAGGGTTACGAGCAGTACTTC. Amino acid sequence: CASAGPQGYEQYF.

V usage is TRBV11-2 and J usage is TRBJ1-5, with TRBD1 as a possible D gene (5 bases). Germline CDR1 SGHAT, CDR2 FQNNGV. The V end was cut by 5 bases, the J end by 0 bases, with 20 bases between. The CDR3 length is 18 residues. CDR3: CASSPSPPGQYSNQPQHF. CDR3 in DNA: TGTGCCAGCAGCCCTAGCCCCCCGGGGCAGTATAGCAATCAGCCCCAGCATTTT.

This sequence joins TRBV6-6 and TRBJ2-7, with D possibly TRBD2 on 5 matching bases. The germline gives CDR1 MNHNY, CDR2 SVGAGI (reference sequence). V lost 6 bases, J lost 2 bases, and 8 bases lay in between. The CDR3 has 12 residues. The CDR3 is CASSGETYEQYF. DNA for the CDR3: TGTGCCAGCAGCGGGGAAACCTACGAGCAGTACTTC.

The chain recombines TRBV6-5 with TRBJ2-2; 7 bases line up with TRBD1. The CDR3 has 15 residues. The V gene's germline CDR1 is MNHEY and CDR2 SVGAGI. Trimming at V came to 6 bases and at J to 4 bases, leaving 8 bases not matched to a gene. CDR3: CASRAPGQTTGELFF. The CDR3 DNA sequence: TGTGCCAGCAGAGCTCCGGGACAGACCACCGGGGAGCTGTTTTTT.

The V call is TRBV28, the J call TRBJ2-1; no clear D gene. V was pared by 1 base and J by 0 bases, with 13 bases between. This CDR3 is built from 17 residues. Germline V gene lookup returns CDR1 MDHEN and CDR2 SYDVKM. CDR3 sequence (DNA): TGTGCCAGCAGTTTATTCCCGGGCAGCCACTCCTACAATGAGCAGTTCTTC. It is translated as CASSLFPGSHSYNEQFF.

The chain combines TRBV27 with TRBJ1-6; possibly TRBD1 for D (5 bases). Deletions cut 3 bases from V and 10 bases from J, with 13 bases between. The CDR3 totals 14 residues. Germline lookup yields CDR1 MNHEY and CDR2 SMNVEV (reference sequence). CDR3 in DNA: TGTGCCAGCAGTTTGATGCGGGGGGAATCACCCCTCCACTTT. This codes for CASSLMRGESPLHF.

The chain links TRBV5-4 to TRBJ2-7; 8 nucleotides line up with TRBD2. CDR1 SGHNT and CDR2 YYREEE come from the germline V gene (reference sequence). This CDR3 comprises 16 residues. V shed 0 bases and J 7 bases; nucleotides not matched to a gene: 12. The CDR3, as DNA: TGTGCCAGCAGCTTGGTTGCTAGCGGGCGTCGCTTTGAGCAGTACTTC. Its translation is CASSLVASGRRFEQYF.

The chain uses TRBV7-2 and TRBJ2-1, with D maybe TRBD2 (6 bases). V gave up 5 bases and J gave up 10 bases, with 18 bases separating them. Germline lookup yields CDR1 SGHTA and CDR2 FQGNSA. The CDR3 is made up of 14 amino acids. DNA of the CDR3: TGTGCCAGCAGCCAGAGGGGCGGGGCAACCGAGCAGTTCTTC. Translating it yields CASSQRGGATEQFF.

The chain couples TRBV7-9 to TRBJ2-1; 10 nucleotides agree with TRBD1. Germline assignment: CDR1 SEHNR and CDR2 FQNEAQ (reference sequence). The junction had 9 bases not matched to a gene; V was cut back by 8 bases and J by 2 bases. The length of the CDR3 is 16 residues. CDR3 loop: CASYSGTGDAYNEQFF. The CDR3, as DNA: TGTGCCAGCTATAGCGGGACAGGGGACGCCTACAATGAGCAGTTCTTC.

This clone has just one count. The chain couples TRBV19 to TRBJ1-2; a possible D gene is TRBD1 (5 bases). The CDR3 has 13 residues. Between the trimmed V and J ends, which lost 3 bases and 4 bases, there was a span of 9 bases. Per the germline V gene, CDR1 is LNHDA and CDR2 is SQIVND (reference sequence). Written as DNA, the CDR3 is TGTGCCAGTAGTATTACGGGGACCTATGGCTACACCTTC. It specifies CASSITGTYGYTF. Full variable domain (missing parts from reference TRBV19 and TRBJ1-2): DGGITQSPKYLFRKEGQNVTLSCEQNLNHDAMYWYRQDPGQGLRLIYYSQIVNDFQKGDIAEGYSVSREKKESFPLTVTSAQKNPTAFYLCASSITGTYGYTFGSGTRLTVV.

The chain employs TRBV6-5 and TRBJ2-5; D not certain. There are 13 residues in the CDR3. Germline loops: CDR1 MNHEY, CDR2 SVGAGI. V gave up 2 bases and J gave up 2 bases, with 6 bases separating them. CDR3 loop: CASSYGQQETQYF. The CDR3 nucleotides read TGTGCCAGCAGTTACGGGCAGCAAGAGACCCAGTACTTC.

V is TRBV5-1 and J is TRBJ2-3; D remains ambiguous. Germline CDR1 reads SGHRS; CDR2 reads YFSETQ. This CDR3 is 15 amino acids long. Trimming pared 1 base from V and 4 bases from J, leaving 13 bases between. CDR3 nucleotides: TGCGCCAGCAGCTTGAACGGGCAGACGGCAGATACGCAGTATTTT. It yields the protein CASSLNGQTADTQYF.

The rearrangement uses TRBV5-1 and TRBJ1-4; D might be TRBD1 (5 bases). Germline CDR1 SGHRS, CDR2 YFSETQ. This CDR3 spans 16 amino acids. V gave up 0 bases and J gave up 4 bases, with 13 bases separating them. CDR3 amino acids: CASSLGSGAINEKLFF. The CDR3 DNA is TGCGCCAGCAGCTTGGGATCCGGGGCCATTAATGAAAAACTGTTTTTT. Looking up the rest from reference TRBV5-1 and TRBJ1-4 gives the full variable domain: KAGVTQTPRYLIKTRGQQVTLSCSPISGHRSVSWYQQTPGQGLQFLFEYFSETQRNKGNFPGRFSGRQFSNSRSEMNVSTLELGDSALYLCASSLGSGAINEKLFFGSGTQLSVL.

The chain recombines TRBV9 with TRBJ2-2, with D possibly being TRBD1 (5 bases). V lost 4 bases to trimming and J lost 2 bases, with 15 bases between them. The CDR3 length is 16 residues. Germline V gene data show CDR1 as SGDLS and CDR2 as YYNGEE. CDR3 DNA sequence: TGTGCCAGCAGCCCCAGGGCAATGGGAAACACCGGGGAGCTGTTTTTT. It yields the protein CASSPRAMGNTGELFF.

The rearrangement links TRBV4-1 to TRBJ2-7; 8 bases map to TRBD1. The germline V gene encodes CDR1 MGHRA and CDR2 YSYEKL. After removal of 4 bases from V and 2 bases from J, the junction contained 4 bases not matched to a gene. There are 14 residues in the CDR3. CDR3 amino acids: CASSRGQAAYEQYF. The CDR3 region has the DNA TGCGCCAGCAGCCGGGGACAGGCCGCCTACGAGCAGTACTTC.

The chain joins TRBV6-6 to TRBJ1-5; D unclear. This CDR3 contains 15 residues. Germline CDR1 MNHNY, CDR2 SVGAGI (reference sequence). With 5 bases removed from V and 5 bases from J, the gap between germline ends came to 16 bases. CDR3 DNA: TGTGCCAGCAGTACCCGTGCCGTTGGGGATCAGCCCCAGCATTTT. It is translated as CASSTRAVGDQPQHF.

The V and J genes are TRBV4-2 and TRBJ1-3; TRBD1 matches 12 bases. Germline CDR1 and CDR2: LGHNA and YNFKEQ. The CDR3 is 14 residues long. V was clipped by 2 bases and J by 16 bases; unmatched bases: 9. The chain's CDR3 is CASSQKTGTGGMYF. The CDR3 nucleotides are TGTGCCAGCAGCCAAAAAACCGGGACAGGGGGCATGTATTTT.

The chain links TRBV18 to TRBJ2-7, with TRBD1 matching 7 bases. Germline assignment: CDR1 KGHSH and CDR2 LQKENI. Unmatched junction bases numbered 7, after V lost 2 bases and J lost 3 bases. This CDR3 comprises 15 residues. The CDR3: CASSPATGQDYEQYF. The DNA of the CDR3 is TGTGCCAGCTCACCAGCCACTGGACAGGACTACGAGCAGTACTTC.

The V and J genes are TRBV2 and TRBJ2-5; TRBD2 matches at 8 bases. Germline assignment: CDR1 SNHLY and CDR2 FYNNEI. The CDR3 has 14 amino acids. The J segment lost 2 bases and the V segment lost 4 bases, leaving 3 bases of the junction unmatched. CDR3 sequence (DNA): TGTGCCAGCAGTGGACTAGCGTTACAAGAGACCCAGTACTTC. Amino acids: CASSGLALQETQYF.

The V and J genes are TRBV11-2 and TRBJ1-4; D call uncertain. CDR1 is SGHAT, CDR2 FQNNGV, per germline. This CDR3 comprises 15 residues. The V end lost 10 bases, the J end lost 4 bases, and 19 bases lay between the germline ends. In DNA, the CDR3 is TGTGCCACCACGAACTTCGGCGGGAATAATGAAAAACTGTTTTTT. Translation: CATTNFGGNNEKLFF.